The 19 T cell receptor beta chains presented below share a single source sample, sequenced in a study of blood T cell repertoires in COVID-19. The data were produced by immunoSEQ multiplex PCR, yet TCRdb's version contains in-frame clones alone and is incomplete. The table includes around 130,000 clones, about 86% detected once. Sequenced sample: peripheral blood. These receptors came from a woman aged 45-65 years with acute or convalescent COVID-19.

This chain connects TRBV25-1 to TRBJ1-5, with TRBD1 matching 9 bases. The germline CDR1 and CDR2 sequences are MGHDK and SYGVNS. This CDR3 contains 16 residues. V trimming: 5 bases; J trimming: 1 base; junction bases outside the gene matches: 6. The CDR3 sequence is CASSPQGALSNQPQHF. In nucleotides, the CDR3 is TGTGCCAGCAGTCCACAGGGGGCTTTGAGCAATCAGCCCCAGCATTTT.

This clone was detected only once. In nucleotides, the CDR3 is TGTGCCAGCAGCTTAGTGGACAGGTTGACTGAAGCTTTCTTT. Translation gives CASSLVDRLTEAFF. V and J are TRBV7-2 and TRBJ1-1; 7 nucleotides line up with TRBD1. The CDR3 contains 14 residues. Germline assignment: CDR1 SGHTA and CDR2 FQGNSA. V was clipped by 1 base and J by 5 bases; unmatched bases: 4.

The chain carries TRBV11-3 and TRBJ2-3; D is perhaps TRBD2 (6 bases). The CDR3 runs to 15 residues. Germline V lookup: CDR1 SGHNT, CDR2 YENEEA. V lost 5 bases to trimming and J lost 8 bases, with 20 bases between them. The CDR3 spells CASSRGTGDAGTQYF. The CDR3 coding sequence is TGTGCCAGCAGCCGCGGGACTGGGGATGCAGGTACGCAGTATTTT. Based on the CDR3 plus reference TRBV11-3 and TRBJ2-3, the full variable domain is EAGVVQSPRYKIIEKKQPVAFWCNPISGHNTLYWYLQNLGQGPELLIRYENEEAVDDSQLPKDRFSAERLKGVDSTLKIQPAELGDSAVYLCASSRGTGDAGTQYFGPGTRLTVL.

V usage is TRBV6-5 and J usage is TRBJ2-3; 9 nucleotides line up with TRBD1. This CDR3 is built from 14 residues. Germline V gene lookup returns CDR1 MNHEY and CDR2 SVGAGI. V was pared by 6 bases and J by 8 bases, with 9 bases of the junction left unmatched. The DNA of the CDR3 is TGTGCCAGCAGCTCAACAGGGGGCGGGGGTACGCAGTATTTT. Residues: CASSSTGGGGTQYF.

The chain joins TRBV7-9 to TRBJ2-7; D is uncertain. CDR3 size: 14 residues. Germline V gene sequence: CDR1 SEHNR, CDR2 FQNEAQ (reference sequence). The V end lost 8 bases, the J end lost 0 bases, and 14 bases lay between the germline ends. For the CDR3, the DNA is TGTGCCAGCGCCCTGGGCAACCGCTCCTACGAGCAGTACTTC. Translating gives CASALGNRSYEQYF.

This clone was seen once. The chain employs TRBV6-5 and TRBJ2-7, with D hard to call. Deletions cut 0 bases from V and 1 base from J, with 7 bases between. The CDR3 covers 14 residues. The germline CDR1 and CDR2 sequences are MNHEY and SVGAGI. The CDR3 bases are TGTGCCAGCAGTTACTCCCCCGGGTCCTACGAGCAGTACTTC. This sequence encodes CASSYSPGSYEQYF.

J is TRBJ2-7 and V is TRBV9; no definite D call. Trimming shortened V by 0 bases and J by 2 bases, and 12 bases separated the two germline ends. The CDR3 is 15 residues long. Germline V gene data show CDR1 as SGDLS and CDR2 as YYNGEE. CDR3 sequence reads: CASSVAIALPYEQYF. The CDR3 DNA reads TGTGCCAGCAGCGTAGCCATAGCTTTGCCCTACGAGCAGTACTTC.

J is TRBJ2-7 and V is TRBV27; TRBD2 matches 7 bases. The CDR3 is 14 amino acids. Germline trimming cut 6 bases from V and 5 bases from J; bases unmatched to any gene: 10. In germline, CDR1 is MNHEY, CDR2 SMNVEV (reference sequence). Written as DNA, the CDR3 is TGTGCCAGCAGACCAACGGGGGGAATGAACGAGCAGTACTTC. Protein product: CASRPTGGMNEQYF.

CDR3 DNA sequence: TGTGCCAGTAGTTCACAGGGCAATGAGCAGTTCTTC. Its translation: CASSSQGNEQFF. V and J are TRBV19 and TRBJ2-1, with D maybe TRBD1 (6 bases). CDR3 length equals 12 residues. Germline V gives CDR1 LNHDA, CDR2 SQIVND (reference sequence). V gave up 5 bases and J gave up 6 bases, with 8 bases separating them.

The chain has TRBV7-2 and TRBJ2-5; D possibly corresponds to TRBD2 (6 bases). The CDR3 is 13 residues long. Trimming removed 5 bases at V and 9 bases at J, with 16 bases between. Germline loops: CDR1 SGHTA, CDR2 FQGNSA. The CDR3 region has the DNA TGTGCCAGCAGCCCCGGGGGTCAAGGGGCCCAGTACTTC. It specifies CASSPGGQGAQYF.

This chain links TRBV7-9 with TRBJ2-3; D uncertain. Per germline, CDR1 SEHNR and CDR2 FQNEAQ (reference sequence). V lost 2 bases and J lost 5, with 5 bases in between. CDR3 length: 12 residues. Here the CDR3 reads CASSLLRDTQYF. DNA for the CDR3: TGTGCCAGCAGCTTACTCCGAGATACGCAGTATTTT. Filled out from reference TRBV7-9 and TRBJ2-3, the complete variable domain reads DTGVSQNPRHKITKRGQNVTFRCDPISEHNRLYWYRQTLGQGPEFLTYFQNEAQLEKSRLLSDRFSAERPKGSFSTLEIQRTEQGDSAMYLCASSLLRDTQYFGPGTRLTVL.

This clone occurred once. V and J are TRBV6-4 and TRBJ1-2; 8 bases are a match to TRBD1. CDR3 length: 16 residues. Trimming cost V 0 bases and J 4 bases; bases outside gene matches: 7. Germline V gene data show CDR1 as MRHNA and CDR2 as SNTAGT. The CDR3 sequence is CASSDSGTGLSYGYTF. The CDR3 bases are TGTGCCAGCAGTGACTCGGGGACAGGACTTAGCTATGGCTACACCTTC.

The chain carries TRBV7-9 and TRBJ1-1, with 7 bases matching TRBD1. The CDR3 length is 11 residues. Germline V CDR1 and CDR2: SEHNR, FQNEAQ (reference sequence). V trimming: 4 bases; J trimming: 11 bases; junction bases outside the gene matches: 4. CDR3 sequence reads: CASSSGRGAFF. The CDR3 nucleotides read TGTGCCAGCAGCTCGGGCAGGGGGGCTTTCTTT.

The chain joins TRBV7-9 to TRBJ1-4, with D perhaps matching TRBD1 (5 bases). Between the trimmed V and J ends, which lost 2 bases and 7 bases, there was a span of 5 bases. This CDR3 has 12 amino acids. Germline V lookup: CDR1 SEHNR, CDR2 FQNEAQ (reference sequence). The CDR3 loop is CASSLRGEKLFF. The CDR3 bases are TGTGCCAGCAGCTTAAGGGGTGAAAAACTGTTTTTT. The full variable domain, completed using reference TRBV7-9 and TRBJ1-4, is DTGVSQNPRHKITKRGQNVTFRCDPISEHNRLYWYRQTLGQGPEFLTYFQNEAQLEKSRLLSDRFSAERPKGSFSTLEIQRTEQGDSAMYLCASSLRGEKLFFGSGTQLSVL.

The chain employs TRBV6-5 and TRBJ1-3; TRBD1 might be the D (6 bases). The germline V gene has CDR1 MNHEY and CDR2 SVGAGI. Deletions cut 0 bases from V and 0 bases from J, with 9 bases between. The CDR3 sequence is 16 residues long. The CDR3 DNA reads as TGTGCCAGCAGTTACTCGGCGGGGGCCTCTGGAAACACCATATATTTT. Translating gives CASSYSAGASGNTIYF.

This clone was detected a few times. The CDR3: CASTLTGGGGYTF. CDR3 coding DNA: TGTGCCAGCACCCTGACAGGGGGTGGTGGCTACACCTTC. This chain links TRBV6-5 with TRBJ1-2, with TRBD1 matching over 9 bases. CDR1 is MNHEY, CDR2 SVGAGI, per germline. Trimming cost V 7 bases and J 7 bases; bases outside gene matches: 7. The CDR3 runs 13 residues.

This clone has a single count. The V and J genes are TRBV18 and TRBJ2-5, with TRBD1 matching 7 bases. V was pared by 0 bases and J by 5 bases, with 3 bases of the junction left unmatched. This CDR3 has 14 amino acids. The germline CDR1 and CDR2 sequences are KGHSH and LQKENI. The CDR3 here is CASSPPNRGETQYF. The CDR3 DNA reads as TGTGCCAGCTCACCACCGAACAGGGGTGAGACCCAGTACTTC.

This sequence joins TRBV19 and TRBJ1-5; tentatively, D is TRBD1 (6 bases). The CDR3 spans 13 residues. V lost 5 bases to trimming and J lost 7 bases, with 12 bases between them. Germline CDR1 is LNHDA and CDR2 is SQIVND (reference sequence). The CDR3 loop reads CASSQGREQPQHF. CDR3 in DNA: TGTGCCAGTAGTCAGGGGAGGGAACAGCCCCAGCATTTT.

J is TRBJ2-7 and V is TRBV5-6; 8 bases are shared with TRBD2. The CDR3 runs to 16 residues. Germline CDR1 and CDR2: SGHDT and YYEEEE. Trimming took 4 bases from V and 2 from J; bases not matched to a gene: 11. The CDR3 reads CASSPRSGARTYEQYF. The DNA for the CDR3 is TGTGCCAGCAGCCCCCGTAGCGGGGCCAGGACCTACGAGCAGTACTTC.